Following are 8 T cell receptor beta chains from one sample sequenced in a study of radiation and T cells in renal cell carcinoma (dated by TCRdb to 2020 to 2021). Library method: the immunoSEQ multiplex PCR assay. TCRdb limited this immuneACCESS table to in-frame rearrangements with V and J called. A share of clones is missing; checked studies link under half to unresolved V genes, and the rest is unexplained. The sample data list about 150,000 clones, and roughly 87% of these were observed just once. The ten top clones hold roughly 13% of the sample. Explained via the paper, the time point label denotes: blood 2 weeks post-SBRT. The treatment or condition label, read with the paper, signifies: 15 Gy SBRT to primary tumor, nephrectomy 4 weeks later. The material was blood, obtained from a patient whose treatment included radiotherapy and nephrectomy. These receptors were collected from a woman between 45 and 60 years old with renal cell carcinoma.

The chain uses TRBV7-3 and TRBJ2-2; TRBD1 matches at 7 bases. The CDR3 totals 16 residues. Germline V gives CDR1 SGHTA, CDR2 FQGTGA. The junction had 4 bases not matched to a gene; V was cut back by 3 bases and J by 0 bases. DNA of the CDR3: TGTGCCAGCAGCTTCGCAGGGGGTGCGAACACCGGGGAGCTGTTTTTT. It is translated as CASSFAGGANTGELFF.

In regard to this clone: In the same sample, other DNA sequences code for this CDR3. The chain employs TRBV2 and TRBJ2-5; 10 positions match TRBD2. The CDR3 consists of 15 residues. After removal of 8 bases from V and 3 bases from J, the junction contained 9 bases not matched to a gene. Germline assignment: CDR1 SNHLY and CDR2 FYNNEI. As DNA, the CDR3 is TGTGCCAGCTCGAACAGCGGGGGGGCCGAAGAGACCCAGTACTTC. Translating gives CASSNSGGAEETQYF.

The chain is built from TRBV5-1 and TRBJ1-2; D may be TRBD1 (6 bases). V was pared by 0 bases and J by 7 bases, with 22 bases between. The CDR3 contains 17 residues. The V gene's germline CDR1 is SGHRS and CDR2 YFSETQ. CDR3 sequence (DNA): TGCGCCAGCAGCTTGGCACAGGGAAACCCCTCTTGGGGTGGCTACACCTTC. It codes for CASSLAQGNPSWGGYTF.

The chain recombines TRBV19 with TRBJ1-2, with unresolved D. The CDR3 contains 16 residues. The germline V gene encodes CDR1 LNHDA and CDR2 SQIVND (reference sequence). The V and J ends lost 6 bases and 0 bases respectively, with 17 bases between them. The chain's CDR3 is CASRPALNPTNYGYTF. The CDR3 nucleotides are TGTGCCAGTAGACCAGCTCTTAACCCTACTAACTATGGCTACACCTTC.

This chain links TRBV6-1 with TRBJ2-3; no clear D gene. Germline assignment: CDR1 MNHNS and CDR2 SASEGT. Trimming left V 2 bases short and J 2 bases short, with 11 bases between. This CDR3 has 15 amino acids. CDR3 amino acids: CASSEQARFTDTQYF. The CDR3 bases are TGTGCCAGCAGTGAACAGGCCCGCTTCACAGATACGCAGTATTTT.

The table lists this clone with a few counts. This chain connects TRBV29-1 to TRBJ1-4, with 7 positions matching TRBD1. This CDR3 contains 12 residues. Trimming at V came to 6 bases and at J to 5 bases, leaving 3 bases not matched to a gene. CDR1 and CDR2 from the germline V gene are SQVTM and ANQGSEA. CDR3 residues: CSVGQENEKLFF. CDR3 nucleotides: TGCAGCGTCGGACAGGAAAATGAAAAACTGTTTTTT.

V and J are TRBV29-1 and TRBJ2-5, with D perhaps TRBD1 (5 bases). The ends were cut back, 5 bases at V and 2 bases at J, with 9 bases in the middle. The germline CDR1 and CDR2 sequences are SQVTM and ANQGSEA. This CDR3 is built from 12 residues. The CDR3 bases are TGCAGCGTTTCTCAGGGACAAGAGACCCAGTACTTC. Translated: CSVSQGQETQYF.

The chain carries TRBV6-1 and TRBJ1-1; no clear D gene. This CDR3 has 13 residues. Per germline, CDR1 MNHNS and CDR2 SASEGT. V dropped 6 bases and J dropped 0 bases, with 8 bases sitting between them. In nucleotides, the CDR3 is TGTGCCAGCAGCCCGCAGGTGAACACTGAAGCTTTCTTT. Translated, it gives CASSPQVNTEAFF.